These 8 T cell receptor beta chains came from one sample sequenced in a study of OX40 agonist ivuxolimab in advanced cancers. The method was immunoSEQ multiplex PCR; TCRdb's version includes in-frame clones alone and lacks a portion of them. The sample includes tens of thousands of clones, around 81% of them seen just once. This material consisted of CD4+ or CD8+ T cells sorted from blood, taken in a trial of the OX40 agonist ivuxolimab. These receptors all stem from an adult with an advanced solid tumor such as melanoma, head and neck, liver or kidney cancer.

The chain combines TRBV11-2 with TRBJ1-1; TRBD1 is a possible D gene (5 bases). V lost 1 base and J lost 1, with 10 bases in between. From germline, CDR1 is SGHAT and CDR2 FQNNGV. CDR3 length: 15 residues. CDR3 sequence (DNA): TGTGCCAGCAGCTTAGGATCGACAGCGAACACTGAAGCTTTCTTT. It specifies CASSLGSTANTEAFF. Full variable domain (remainder filled in from reference TRBV11-2 and TRBJ1-1): EAGVAQSPRYKIIEKRQSVAFWCNPISGHATLYWYQQILGQGPKLLIQFQNNGVVDDSQLPKDRFSAERLKGVDSTLKIQPAKLEDSAVYLCASSLGSTANTEAFFGQGTRLTVV.

The genes are TRBV6-4 and TRBJ1-5; D gene uncertain. In germline, CDR1 is MRHNA, CDR2 SNTAGT. This CDR3 has 15 amino acids. The ends were cut back, 6 bases at V and 0 bases at J, with 12 bases in the middle. CDR3 sequence reads: CASRREPYSNQPQHF. The CDR3, as DNA: TGTGCCAGCAGGAGAGAACCTTATAGCAATCAGCCCCAGCATTTT.

The gene calls are TRBV15 and TRBJ1-5; the D is unclear. Germline V gene data show CDR1 as LNHNV and CDR2 as YYDKDF (reference sequence). This CDR3 is 14 amino acids long. With 8 bases removed from V and 7 bases from J, the gap between germline ends came to 18 bases. CDR3 bases: TGTGCCACCTCGTCCAGAGGAGCGGTACAGCCCCAGCATTTT. This encodes CATSSRGAVQPQHF.

This clone came up a few times. The CDR3 DNA sequence: TGCGCCAGCAGTGCCCCGGGGACTAGCGGGAGTTCCCCCTACGAGCAGTACTTC. This gives the protein CASSAPGTSGSSPYEQYF. This chain connects TRBV10-2 to TRBJ2-7; 14 bases agree with TRBD2. The CDR3 consists of 18 residues. V shed 4 bases and J 2 bases; nucleotides not matched to a gene: 10. CDR1 is WSHSY, CDR2 SAAADI, per germline.

Here the CDR3 DNA reads TGCAGCGTCCCTACCCCGGACTACGAGCAGTACTTC. Protein sequence: CSVPTPDYEQYF. The V and J genes are TRBV29-1 and TRBJ2-7, with unresolved D. CDR3 size: 12 residues. V was trimmed by 6 bases and J by 3 bases, leaving 12 bases between them. Germline loops: CDR1 SQVTM, CDR2 ANQGSEA.

The V call is TRBV6-6, the J call TRBJ2-7; unclear D gene. CDR1 and CDR2 (germline): MNHNY, SVGAGI (reference sequence). Trimming removed 0 bases from V and 2 bases from J, with 11 bases in between. The CDR3 has 15 amino acids. The CDR3 DNA reads as TGTGCCAGCAGTTACTCGACGGGCTACCCCTACGAGCAGTACTTC. Translating gives CASSYSTGYPYEQYF.

The sample holds a few counts of this clone. CDR3 DNA sequence: TGTGCCAGCAGCGTACTTCCAGGGACCACTGAAGCTTTCTTT. Translating gives CASSVLPGTTEAFF. This rearrangement joins TRBV9 to TRBJ1-1, with D tentatively TRBD1 (5 bases). The CDR3 extends over 14 amino acids. V was cut by 1 base and J by 4 bases, with 11 bases left in between. CDR1 is SGDLS and CDR2 is YYNGEE in the germline V gene.

This clone showed up just once. The CDR3 sequence: CASSLVSEQYF. The CDR3 region has the DNA TGTGCCAGCAGCTTAGTATCCGAGCAGTACTTC. V usage is TRBV7-2 and J usage is TRBJ2-7; D call uncertain. Germline V gene sequence: CDR1 SGHTA, CDR2 FQGNSA. Trimming took off 1 base at V and 6 bases at J, with 4 bases between the two ends. CDR3 length: 11 residues.